This T cell receptor (beta chain) came from a study of blood T cells in healthy people across ages. Study conclusions and caveats: In long-lived donors, naive CD4+ cell counts and diversity exceeded those of aged donors. Naive T cell percentage showed a strong correlation with the diversity of TCR beta.

Combining a sample-barcoded 5' primer with a J-beta primer mix, a second PCR ran for roughly 7 to 11 cycles. TCRdb re-called the 5' RACE reads with MiXCR, one entry per CDR3 protein. There are about 1.1 million distinct CDR3 sequences in the sample; less than 45% occur only once, and 10% to 15% lies in the top ten. This clonotype was picked up one time. Its antigen is unknown. The specimen sequenced was blood. The sequence was obtained from a man younger than 35 in good health.

The DNA for the CDR3 is TGCAGTGTAGGAATAGGGGGCAATCAGCCCCAGCATTTT. This gives the protein CSVGIGGNQPQHF. This chain joins TRBV20-1 and TRBJ1-5; D possibly corresponds to TRBD1 (5 bases). The CDR3 loop spans 13 amino acids. Germline V gives CDR1 DFQATT, CDR2 SNEGSKA (reference sequence). V was cut by 7 bases and J by 2 bases, with 12 bases left in between.